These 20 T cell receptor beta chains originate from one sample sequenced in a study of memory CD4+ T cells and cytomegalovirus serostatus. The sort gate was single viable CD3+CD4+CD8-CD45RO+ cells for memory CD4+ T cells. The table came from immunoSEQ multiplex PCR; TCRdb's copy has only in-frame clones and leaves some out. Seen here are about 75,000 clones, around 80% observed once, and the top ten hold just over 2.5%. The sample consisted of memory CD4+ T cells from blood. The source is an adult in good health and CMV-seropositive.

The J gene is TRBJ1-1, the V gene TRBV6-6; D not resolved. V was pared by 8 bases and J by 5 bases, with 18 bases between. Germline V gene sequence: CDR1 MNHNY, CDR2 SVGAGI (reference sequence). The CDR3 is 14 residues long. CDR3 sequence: CASYEYRGMTEAFF. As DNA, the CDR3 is TGTGCCAGCTACGAATATCGAGGGATGACTGAAGCTTTCTTT.

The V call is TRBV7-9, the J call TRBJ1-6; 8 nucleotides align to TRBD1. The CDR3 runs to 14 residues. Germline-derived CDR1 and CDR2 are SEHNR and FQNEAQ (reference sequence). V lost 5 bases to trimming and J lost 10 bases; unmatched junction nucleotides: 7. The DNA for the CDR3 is TGTGCCAGCAGCCGACAGGGGTTAGAGTCACCCCTCCACTTT. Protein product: CASSRQGLESPLHF.

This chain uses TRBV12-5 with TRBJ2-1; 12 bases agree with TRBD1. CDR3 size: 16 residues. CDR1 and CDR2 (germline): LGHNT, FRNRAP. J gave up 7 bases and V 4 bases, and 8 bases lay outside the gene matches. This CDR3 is CASGYVMGQGANEQFF. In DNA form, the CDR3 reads TGTGCTAGTGGTTACGTTATGGGACAGGGGGCGAATGAGCAGTTCTTC.

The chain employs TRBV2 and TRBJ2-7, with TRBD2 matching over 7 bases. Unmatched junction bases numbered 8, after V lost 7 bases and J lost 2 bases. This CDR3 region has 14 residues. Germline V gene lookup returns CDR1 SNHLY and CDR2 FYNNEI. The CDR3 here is CASMMGGDPYEQYF. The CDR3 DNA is TGTGCCAGCATGATGGGGGGGGACCCCTACGAGCAGTACTTC.

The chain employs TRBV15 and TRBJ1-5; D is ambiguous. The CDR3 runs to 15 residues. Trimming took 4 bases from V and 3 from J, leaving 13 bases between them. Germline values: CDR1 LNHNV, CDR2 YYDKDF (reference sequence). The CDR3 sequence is CATSKDDLLNQPQHF. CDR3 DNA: TGTGCCACCAGCAAGGATGATCTACTCAATCAGCCCCAGCATTTT.

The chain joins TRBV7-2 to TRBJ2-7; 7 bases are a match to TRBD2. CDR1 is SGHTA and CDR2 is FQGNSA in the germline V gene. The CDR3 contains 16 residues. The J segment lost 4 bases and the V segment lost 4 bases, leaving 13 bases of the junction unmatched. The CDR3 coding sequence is TGTGCCAGCAGCTCCTACCGACTAGCTCCGCTTTACGAGCAGTACGTC. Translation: CASSSYRLAPLYEQYV.

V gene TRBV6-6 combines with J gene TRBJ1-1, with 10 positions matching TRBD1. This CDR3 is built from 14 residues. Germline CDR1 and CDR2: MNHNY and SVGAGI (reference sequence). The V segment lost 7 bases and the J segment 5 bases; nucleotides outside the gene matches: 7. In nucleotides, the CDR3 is TGTGCCAGCAATTGGGACAGGGGAGGGACTGAAGCTTTCTTT. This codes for CASNWDRGGTEAFF.

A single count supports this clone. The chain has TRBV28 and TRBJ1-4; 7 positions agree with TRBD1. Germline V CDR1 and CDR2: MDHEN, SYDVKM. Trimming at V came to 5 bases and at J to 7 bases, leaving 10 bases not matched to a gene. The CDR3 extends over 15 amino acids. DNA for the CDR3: TGTGCCAGCAGTCGAAGACAGGGCCGGGTTGAAAAACTGTTTTTT. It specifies CASSRRQGRVEKLFF.

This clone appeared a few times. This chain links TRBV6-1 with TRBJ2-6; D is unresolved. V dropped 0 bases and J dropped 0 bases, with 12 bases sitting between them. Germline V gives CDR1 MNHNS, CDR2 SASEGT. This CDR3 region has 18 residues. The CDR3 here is CASSEAVQIFSGANVLTF. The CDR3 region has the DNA TGTGCCAGCAGTGAAGCGGTACAAATCTTCTCTGGGGCCAACGTCCTGACTTTC.

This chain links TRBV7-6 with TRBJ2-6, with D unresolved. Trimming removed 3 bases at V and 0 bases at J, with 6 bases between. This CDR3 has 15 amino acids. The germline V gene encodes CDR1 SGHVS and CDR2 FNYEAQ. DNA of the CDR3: TGTGCCAGCAGCTTGTCCGGCTCTGGGGCCAACGTCCTGACTTTC. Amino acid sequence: CASSLSGSGANVLTF.

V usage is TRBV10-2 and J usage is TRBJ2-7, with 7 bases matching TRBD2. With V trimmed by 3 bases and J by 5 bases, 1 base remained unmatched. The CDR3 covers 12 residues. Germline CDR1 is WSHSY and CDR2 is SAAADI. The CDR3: CASSDTSDEQYF. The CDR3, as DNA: TGCGCCAGCAGTGATACTAGCGACGAGCAGTACTTC.

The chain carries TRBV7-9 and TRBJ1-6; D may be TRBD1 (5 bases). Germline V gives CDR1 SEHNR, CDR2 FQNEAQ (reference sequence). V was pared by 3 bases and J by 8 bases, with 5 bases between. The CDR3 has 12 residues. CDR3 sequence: CASSFRDSPLHF. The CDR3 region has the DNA TGTGCCAGCAGCTTCAGGGATTCACCCCTCCACTTT.

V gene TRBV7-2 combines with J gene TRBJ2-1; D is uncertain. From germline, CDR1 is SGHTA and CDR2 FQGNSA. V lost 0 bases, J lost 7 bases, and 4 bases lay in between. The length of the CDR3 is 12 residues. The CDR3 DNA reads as TGTGCCAGCAGCTTAGCATGGAATGAGCAGTTCTTC. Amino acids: CASSLAWNEQFF.

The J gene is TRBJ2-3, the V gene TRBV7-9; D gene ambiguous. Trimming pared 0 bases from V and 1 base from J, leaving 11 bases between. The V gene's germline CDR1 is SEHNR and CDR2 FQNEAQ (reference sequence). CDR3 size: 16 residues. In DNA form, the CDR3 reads TGTGCCAGCAGCTTAGCGGAACAGAGGCGCACAGATACGCAGTATTTT. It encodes CASSLAEQRRTDTQYF.

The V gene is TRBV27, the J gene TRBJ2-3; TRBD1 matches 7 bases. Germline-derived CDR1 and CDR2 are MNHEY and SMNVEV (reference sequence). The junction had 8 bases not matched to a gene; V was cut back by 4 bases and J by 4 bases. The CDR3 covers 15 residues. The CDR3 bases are TGTGCCAGCAGTTACCGACAGGGACGTGCAGATACGCAGTATTTT. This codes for CASSYRQGRADTQYF.

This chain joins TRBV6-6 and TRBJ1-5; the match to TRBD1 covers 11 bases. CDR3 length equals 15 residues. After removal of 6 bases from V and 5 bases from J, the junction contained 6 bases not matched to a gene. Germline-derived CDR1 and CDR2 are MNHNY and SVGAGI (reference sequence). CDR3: CASSGTGGPDQPQHF. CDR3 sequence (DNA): TGTGCCAGCAGCGGGACAGGGGGTCCCGATCAGCCCCAGCATTTT.

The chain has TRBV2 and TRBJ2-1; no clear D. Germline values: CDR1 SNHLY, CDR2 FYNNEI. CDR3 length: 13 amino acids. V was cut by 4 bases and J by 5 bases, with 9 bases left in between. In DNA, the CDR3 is TGTGCCAGCAGTGTGGCACAGAACAATGAGCAGTTCTTC. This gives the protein CASSVAQNNEQFF.

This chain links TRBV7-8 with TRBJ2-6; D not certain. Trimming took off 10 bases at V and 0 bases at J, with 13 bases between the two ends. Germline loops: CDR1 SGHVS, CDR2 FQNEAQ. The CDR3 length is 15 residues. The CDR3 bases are TGTGCCACCCAGGACGTTAGCTCTGGGGCCAACGTCCTGACTTTC. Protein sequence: CATQDVSSGANVLTF.

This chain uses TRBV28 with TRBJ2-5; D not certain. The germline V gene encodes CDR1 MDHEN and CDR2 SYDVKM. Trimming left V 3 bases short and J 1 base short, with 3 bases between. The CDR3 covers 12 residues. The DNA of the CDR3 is TGTGCCAGCAGTTTCACCCAAGAGACCCAGTACTTC. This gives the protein CASSFTQETQYF.

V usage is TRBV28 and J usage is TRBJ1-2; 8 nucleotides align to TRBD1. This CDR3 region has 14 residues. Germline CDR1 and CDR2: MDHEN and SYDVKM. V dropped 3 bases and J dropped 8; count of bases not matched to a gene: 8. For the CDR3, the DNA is TGTGCCAGCAGTTTTGGGCAGGGGGCGTTAGGCTACACCTTC. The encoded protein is CASSFGQGALGYTF.